Each of the 7 T cell receptor beta chains below was sequenced from the same sample in a study of identical twins. TCRdb re-analysed the 5' RACE reads in MiXCR, keeping a single row per CDR3 protein. The repertoire holds about 500,000 distinct CDR3 sequences, with approximately 14% as singletons. These data also formed part of another study, on yellow fever vaccine responses in identical twins.

The sample taken for sequencing was CD4+ T cells sorted from blood. All receptors derive from a woman aged 18-29 years in good health.

The V and J genes are TRBV12-3 or TRBV12-4 and TRBJ2-5, with a tentative D call TRBD2 (5 bases). V lost 6 bases and J lost 2, with 16 bases in between. The CDR3 spans 15 residues. The CDR3 protein is CASSRSGNEQETQYF. The DNA of the CDR3 is TGTGCCAGCAGCCGGTCGGGGAATGAACAAGAGACCCAGTACTTC.

In its sample, this clonotype was seen a few times. The CDR3 DNA reads as TGCGCCAGCAGCGGCAGGAGGCTAGGGGTATCGGGGGACGAGCAGTACTTC. Protein sequence: CASSGRRLGVSGDEQYF. This sequence joins TRBV5-1 and TRBJ2-7, with D maybe TRBD2 (6 bases). V gave up 4 bases and J gave up 5 bases, with 25 bases separating them. Germline V gene lookup returns CDR1 SGHRS and CDR2 YFSETQ. The CDR3 covers 17 residues.

The rearrangement joins TRBV20-1 to TRBJ1-1; possible D gene TRBD1, 6 bases. The V end lost 0 bases, the J end lost 10 bases, and 18 bases lay between the germline ends. Germline assignment: CDR1 DFQATT and CDR2 SNEGSKA (reference sequence). This CDR3 is 14 amino acids long. The CDR3 loop reads CSARDAGAVERAFF. The CDR3 DNA is TGCAGTGCTAGAGATGCGGGGGCGGTAGAAAGAGCTTTCTTT.

This chain's CDR3 is CASVRRGTEAFF. The CDR3 DNA reads as TGTGCCAGCGTCAGGCGGGGGACTGAAGCTTTCTTT. This chain joins TRBV12-3 or TRBV12-4 and TRBJ1-1; perhaps TRBD1 as D (5 bases). V was trimmed by 8 bases and J by 5 bases, leaving 12 bases between them. The CDR3 spans 12 residues.

This clonotype was found many times. This chain links TRBV11-1 with TRBJ2-3; 16 nucleotides agree with TRBD2. The V and J ends lost 4 bases and 4 bases, in that order; junction bases with no gene match: 14. The CDR3 contains 20 residues. Looked up from germline, CDR1 is SGHAT and CDR2 is FQDESV (reference sequence). The CDR3 sequence is CASSSPVPGLAGGPADTQYF. Written as DNA, the CDR3 is TGTGCCAGCAGCTCCCCTGTTCCGGGACTAGCGGGAGGGCCGGCAGATACGCAGTATTTT. Complete variable domain (other parts from reference TRBV11-1 and TRBJ2-3): EAEVAQSPRYKITEKSQAVAFWCDPISGHATLYWYRQILGQGPELLVQFQDESVVDDSQLPKDRFSAERLKGVDSTLKIQPAELGDSAMYLCASSSPVPGLAGGPADTQYFGPGTRLTVL.

This clonotype showed up just a few times. This chain links TRBV6-2 or TRBV6-3 with TRBJ2-3, with 12 bases fitting TRBD2. The CDR3 runs 15 residues. CDR1 is MNHEY, CDR2 SVGEGT, per germline. Unmatched junction bases numbered 7, after V lost 5 bases and J lost 7 bases. In nucleotides, the CDR3 is TGTGCCAGCAGTGAACCGGGACTAGCGGGCCATACGCAGTATTTT. Its protein product is CASSEPGLAGHTQYF.

There are a few counts of this clonotype. The chain couples TRBV7-2 to TRBJ2-6; 7 positions match TRBD1. Trimming cost V 2 bases and J 4 bases; bases outside gene matches: 8. The CDR3 sequence is 17 residues long. Per germline, CDR1 SGHTA and CDR2 FQGNSA. Written as DNA, the CDR3 is TGTGCCAGCAGCTTATTAGTAGGGGGACAGGGGGCCAACGTCCTGACTTTC. It specifies CASSLLVGGQGANVLTF.